The 3 T cell receptor beta chains listed next were all sequenced from one sample in a study of cytomegalovirus exposure and HLA in healthy donors. The PCR ran on 60 Vbeta and 13 Jbeta primers. TCRdb keeps only in-frame clones here, not all; method: immunoSEQ multiplex PCR. Here the sample spans 150,000 to 200,000 clones, 75% being singletons. Sequencing input: PBMCs. The origin of the receptors is a male donor in good health and CMV-seronegative.

This clone was counted between two and nine times. The CDR3 region is CASSSRGLAGGGEQYF. CDR3 DNA: TGTGCCAGCAGCAGCCGGGGACTAGCGGGAGGTGGAGAGCAGTACTTC. V usage is TRBV11-2 and J usage is TRBJ2-7; 15 bases are shared with TRBD2. Germline V gene lookup returns CDR1 SGHAT and CDR2 FQNNGV. This CDR3 has 16 amino acids. The V gene end was trimmed by 5 bases and the J gene end by 7 bases; junction bases not matched to a gene: 9.

The chain employs TRBV7-3 and TRBJ2-5; D unclear. Per the germline V gene, CDR1 is SGHTA and CDR2 is FQGTGA. This CDR3 comprises 11 residues. V lost 5 bases, J lost 3 bases, and 4 bases lay in between. For the CDR3, the DNA is TGTGCCAGCAGCCGCGAAGAGACCCAGTACTTC. Amino acids: CASSREETQYF.

CDR3 loop: CASHRFGQPRYTF. CDR3 nucleotide sequence: TGTGCCAGCCACCGTTTCGGACAGCCGCGCTACACCTTC. This sequence joins TRBV18 and TRBJ1-2; D might be TRBD1 (6 bases). CDR1 is KGHSH and CDR2 is LQKENI in the germline V gene. V was clipped by 8 bases and J by 9 bases, with 19 bases between them. This CDR3 has 13 amino acids.